A single sample gave rise to the 8 T cell receptor beta chains below, sequenced in a study of blood T cell repertoires in COVID-19. Measured with immunoSEQ multiplex PCR; TCRdb has only the in-frame clones, and not every one. The data contain about 180,000 clones, 70% to 90% of them seen just once; the ten biggest clones take up 2.5% to 3.5%. Source material: peripheral blood. The receptors here all came from a woman between 25 and 40 years old with active or convalescent COVID-19.

This clone showed up many times. The chain employs TRBV2 and TRBJ1-5; possible D gene TRBD1, 5 bases. Per germline, CDR1 SNHLY and CDR2 FYNNEI. CDR3 length: 15 residues. The V gene lost 5 bases and the J gene lost 6 bases, with 17 bases spanning the gap. The CDR3 spells CASSLGDGARQPQHF. Written as DNA, the CDR3 is TGTGCCAGCAGTTTAGGGGATGGGGCACGTCAGCCCCAGCATTTT.

The J gene is TRBJ2-5, the V gene TRBV23-1; 9 bases agree with TRBD1. TRBV23-1 is identified as an open reading frame with a role that is uncertain. V shed 11 bases, J shed 5 bases, and the junction held 9 bases outside the gene matches. This CDR3 has 13 residues. CDR3 in amino acids: CADTGGDRETQYF. CDR3 nucleotide sequence: TGCGCCGATACAGGGGGCGATCGGGAGACCCAGTACTTC.

V is TRBV29-1 and J is TRBJ1-2; 7 bases line up with TRBD1. This CDR3 region has 12 residues. CDR1 is SQVTM and CDR2 is ANQGSEA in the germline V gene. Germline trimming cut 1 base from V and 5 bases from J; bases unmatched to any gene: 1. DNA of the CDR3: TGCAGCGTTGAAGGACAGGGTTATGGCTACACCTTC. Translation gives CSVEGQGYGYTF.

The chain recombines TRBV29-1 with TRBJ1-1; D possibly corresponds to TRBD1 (5 bases). V dropped 2 bases and J dropped 4 bases, with 17 bases sitting between them. CDR1 and CDR2 (germline): SQVTM, ANQGSEA. The CDR3 is 15 residues long. The CDR3 DNA sequence: TGCAGCGTTGAAAGGGCCCCCCAGGGTGGCACTGAAGCTTTCTTT. This sequence encodes CSVERAPQGGTEAFF.

The genes are TRBV7-9 and TRBJ1-1, with D tentatively TRBD1 (6 bases). This CDR3 spans 14 amino acids. Germline CDR1 is SEHNR and CDR2 is FQNEAQ (reference sequence). The V gene lost 5 bases and the J gene lost 2 bases, with 12 bases spanning the gap. CDR3: CASSPGQSNTEAFF. The CDR3 region has the DNA TGTGCCAGCAGCCCCGGACAGTCCAACACTGAAGCTTTCTTT.

This chain links TRBV6-5 with TRBJ1-1; a weak D match, TRBD1 (5 bases). The CDR3 length is 16 residues. V was pared by 0 bases and J by 3 bases, with 14 bases between. The germline V gene encodes CDR1 MNHEY and CDR2 SVGAGI. CDR3 in DNA: TGTGCCAGCAGTTACTCGGCAAGGGGCTGGGACACTGAAGCTTTCTTT. The encoded protein is CASSYSARGWDTEAFF.

The chain combines TRBV11-2 with TRBJ1-2, with D tentatively TRBD1 (5 bases). Germline loops: CDR1 SGHAT, CDR2 FQNNGV. V shed 3 bases and J shed 11 bases, with 13 bases lying between them. This CDR3 region has 12 residues. The CDR3 reads CASSFGVEGYTF. CDR3 in DNA: TGTGCCAGCAGCTTTGGGGTGGAGGGGTACACCTTC.

The genes are TRBV7-6 and TRBJ2-3; 9 nucleotides agree with TRBD1. V dropped 1 base and J dropped 0; count of bases not matched to a gene: 8. The germline V gene encodes CDR1 SGHVS and CDR2 FNYEAQ. The CDR3 totals 18 residues. Here the CDR3 DNA reads TGTGCCAGCAGCTTAGTCGGACAGGGGCTTAGTAGCACAGATACGCAGTATTTT. Its protein is CASSLVGQGLSSTDTQYF.